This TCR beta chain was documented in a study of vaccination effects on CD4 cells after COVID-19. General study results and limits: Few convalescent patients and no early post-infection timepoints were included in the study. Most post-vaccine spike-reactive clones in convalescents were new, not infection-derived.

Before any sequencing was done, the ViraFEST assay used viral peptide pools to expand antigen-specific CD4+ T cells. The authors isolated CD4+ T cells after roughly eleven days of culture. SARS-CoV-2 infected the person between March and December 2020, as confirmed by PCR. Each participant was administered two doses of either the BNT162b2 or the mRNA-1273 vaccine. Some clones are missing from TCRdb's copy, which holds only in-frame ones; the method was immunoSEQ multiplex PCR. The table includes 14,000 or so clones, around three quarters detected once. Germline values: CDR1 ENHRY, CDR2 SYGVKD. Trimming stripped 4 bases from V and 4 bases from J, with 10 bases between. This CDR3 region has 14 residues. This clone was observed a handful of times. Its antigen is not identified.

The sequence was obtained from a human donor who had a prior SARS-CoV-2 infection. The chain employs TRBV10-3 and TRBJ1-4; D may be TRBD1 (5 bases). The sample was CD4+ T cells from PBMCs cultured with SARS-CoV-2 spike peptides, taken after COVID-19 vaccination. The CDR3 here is CAISADRINEKLFF. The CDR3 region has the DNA TGTGCCATCAGTGCTGACAGAATTAATGAAAAACTGTTTTTT.